These 22 T cell receptor beta chains were all obtained from the same sample, sequenced in a study of blood T cell repertoires in COVID-19. Some clones are missing from TCRdb's copy, which holds only in-frame ones; the method was immunoSEQ multiplex PCR. This sample has under 150,000 clones, with 84% found just once. The specimen was peripheral blood. These TCRs come from a human donor in a cohort sampled during active COVID-19.

V usage is TRBV4-2 and J usage is TRBJ1-5; the D is unclear. Trimming pared 6 bases from V and 5 bases from J, leaving 23 bases between. The CDR3 contains 17 residues. Germline V gene data show CDR1 as LGHNA and CDR2 as YNFKEQ. The CDR3 nucleotides are TGTGCCAGCAGTCCATCCCCGGGGTTTTCATCCGATCAGCCCCAGCATTTT. Translating it yields CASSPSPGFSSDQPQHF.

The chain is built from TRBV19 and TRBJ1-2; D may be TRBD1 (5 bases). The CDR3 is 14 amino acids. CDR1 LNHDA and CDR2 SQIVND come from the germline V gene (reference sequence). V dropped 1 base and J dropped 2 bases, with 8 bases sitting between them. The CDR3 DNA reads as TGTGCCAGTAGTATAGGGACAAGAAACTATGGCTACACCTTC. Translating it yields CASSIGTRNYGYTF.

This clone has just a few counts. V is TRBV5-6 and J is TRBJ2-7, with a tentative D call TRBD2 (6 bases). Trimming removed 5 bases from V and 3 bases from J, with 12 bases in between. The CDR3 runs 13 residues. Germline V gene lookup returns CDR1 SGHDT and CDR2 YYEEEE. DNA for the CDR3: TGTGCCAGCAGTCTTTCGGGGGACTACGAGCAGTACTTC. Translating it yields CASSLSGDYEQYF.

This chain links TRBV27 with TRBJ1-1, with D tentatively TRBD1 (5 bases). Trimming removed 2 bases at V and 0 bases at J, with 13 bases between. The germline gives CDR1 MNHEY, CDR2 SMNVEV (reference sequence). CDR3 length: 16 amino acids. The CDR3 DNA follows: TGTGCCAGCAGTTTAGGTTACAGGAAAATGAACACTGAAGCTTTCTTT. Protein: CASSLGYRKMNTEAFF.

The V and J genes are TRBV6-5 and TRBJ1-1; D perhaps matches TRBD1 (5 bases). The ends were cut back, 7 bases at V and 8 bases at J, with 14 bases in the middle. The CDR3 runs 12 residues. Per the germline V gene, CDR1 is MNHEY and CDR2 is SVGAGI. CDR3 in amino acids: CASTKREGEAFF. CDR3 sequence (DNA): TGTGCCAGCACGAAACGGGAGGGGGAAGCTTTCTTT.

This rearrangement joins TRBV3-1 (or the pseudogene TRBV3-2) to TRBJ1-4; the D gene is possibly TRBD1 (5 bases). Germline CDR1 and CDR2: LGHDT and YNNKEL (reference sequence). This CDR3 comprises 14 residues. The germline V and J ends were trimmed by 1 base and 10 bases, with 13 bases remaining between them. The CDR3 nucleotides read TGTGCCAGCAGCCAAGGACCACAGGAAGGAAAACTGTTTTTT. Translating it yields CASSQGPQEGKLFF.

The CDR3 DNA is TGCGCCAGCAGCCAAGGTATTGCCTACGAGCAGTACTTC. Translating it yields CASSQGIAYEQYF. The chain couples TRBV4-1 to TRBJ2-7; the D is unclear. With 1 base removed from V and 2 bases from J, the gap between germline ends came to 6 bases. The germline gives CDR1 MGHRA, CDR2 YSYEKL. This CDR3 has 13 amino acids.

The chain links TRBV4-1 to TRBJ2-1; TRBD2 aligns across 9 bases. Germline assignment: CDR1 MGHRA and CDR2 YSYEKL. This CDR3 region has 17 residues. The V gene end was trimmed by 5 bases and the J gene end by 3 bases; junction bases not matched to a gene: 11. This CDR3 reads CASSNAVSGGSYNEQFF. The CDR3 bases are TGCGCCAGCAGCAATGCCGTGAGCGGGGGGAGCTACAATGAGCAGTTCTTC.

Only a few counts were recorded for this clone. V usage is TRBV6-5 and J usage is TRBJ2-6, with a possible D match to TRBD1 (6 bases). Trimming pared 6 bases from V and 2 bases from J, leaving 8 bases between. Germline V CDR1 and CDR2: MNHEY, SVGAGI. The CDR3 covers 14 residues. This chain's CDR3 is CASRTGTGANVLTF. The CDR3 coding sequence is TGTGCCAGCAGGACAGGAACTGGGGCCAACGTCCTGACTTTC.

The genes are TRBV6-1 and TRBJ2-4; tentatively, D is TRBD2 (6 bases). V lost 0 bases to trimming and J lost 5 bases, with 20 bases between them. Germline V gives CDR1 MNHNS, CDR2 SASEGT. The CDR3 is made up of 18 amino acids. CDR3 nucleotide sequence: TGTGCCAGCAGTGAAGCGATCTGGGGGGTGGGCGTCGAAAACATTCAGTACTTC. It translates to CASSEAIWGVGVENIQYF.

This sequence joins TRBV3-1 (or the pseudogene TRBV3-2) and TRBJ1-5, with D possibly being TRBD1 (5 bases). CDR1 LGHDT and CDR2 YNNKEL come from the germline V gene (reference sequence). The CDR3 totals 14 residues. V was trimmed by 3 bases and J by 5 bases, leaving 11 bases between them. CDR3: CASSQGAGDQPQHF. The CDR3 bases are TGTGCCAGCAGCCAGGGTGCGGGGGATCAGCCCCAGCATTTT.

The rearrangement links TRBV5-4 to TRBJ1-1; 7 bases are a match to TRBD1. CDR1 and CDR2 from the germline V gene are SGHNT and YYREEE (reference sequence). The CDR3 loop spans 14 amino acids. Trimming removed 9 bases from V and 2 bases from J; junction bases left unmatched: 10. The CDR3 nucleotides read TGTGCCACCTTTTCCGGGACAGACAACACTGAAGCTTTCTTT. This encodes CATFSGTDNTEAFF.

With regard to this clone: Other DNA sequences from this sample encode an identical CDR3 as well. The J gene is TRBJ2-3, the V gene TRBV10-1; perhaps TRBD2 as D (7 bases). Between the trimmed V and J ends, which lost 6 bases and 2 bases, there was a span of 9 bases. The CDR3 runs to 13 residues. Germline V gives CDR1 WNHNN, CDR2 SYGVQD (reference sequence). For the CDR3, the DNA is TGCGCCAGCAGCGGGGGGCCCACAGATACGCAGTATTTT. It specifies CASSGGPTDTQYF.

This clone was found once. The chain is built from TRBV5-8 and TRBJ1-1; a possible D gene is TRBD1 (5 bases). The CDR3 is made up of 13 amino acids. The germline V and J ends were trimmed by 2 bases and 11 bases, with 16 bases remaining between them. Germline V gene sequence: CDR1 SGHTS, CDR2 YDEGEE. In nucleotides, the CDR3 is TGTGCCAGCAGCTTACGGCAGAAAAGGGGCGCTTTCTTT. Translating it yields CASSLRQKRGAFF.

The CDR3 protein is CASSLGRGNPGYTF. In DNA form, the CDR3 reads TGCGCCAGCAGCTTGGGACGGGGTAACCCTGGCTACACCTTC. V and J are TRBV5-1 and TRBJ1-2; D remains ambiguous. V was cut by 0 bases and J by 7 bases, with 13 bases left in between. CDR1 SGHRS and CDR2 YFSETQ come from the germline V gene. The CDR3 covers 14 residues.

For this clone: Other nucleotide sequences in the sample specify the same CDR3. The chain links TRBV15 to TRBJ1-2, with a weak D call TRBD1 (6 bases). The CDR3 contains 15 residues. V lost 1 base and J lost 3, with 12 bases in between. In germline, CDR1 is LNHNV, CDR2 YYDKDF (reference sequence). The CDR3 coding sequence is TGTGCCACCAGCAGAGGGGGAGGGGGGGACTATGGCTACACCTTC. This translates into CATSRGGGGDYGYTF.

The chain is built from TRBV28 and TRBJ2-2; 7 nucleotides agree with TRBD1. CDR1 and CDR2 from the germline V gene are MDHEN and SYDVKM. The CDR3 is 15 amino acids. V lost 5 bases, J lost 0 bases, and 3 bases stayed unmatched. The DNA for the CDR3 is TGTGCCAGCAGTCCGGGACAGTCGAACACCGGGGAGCTGTTTTTT. It codes for CASSPGQSNTGELFF.

In nucleotides, the CDR3 is TGTGCCAGCAGCTTAGCCATTAGCGGGGGGTACCAAGAGACCCAGTACTTC. Protein product: CASSLAISGGYQETQYF. This sequence joins TRBV11-2 and TRBJ2-5; 10 nucleotides agree with TRBD2. After removal of 1 base from V and 0 bases from J, the junction contained 5 bases not matched to a gene. This CDR3 region has 17 residues. Germline values: CDR1 SGHAT, CDR2 FQNNGV.

The chain links TRBV11-2 to TRBJ1-4, with a tentative D call TRBD1 (6 bases). Trimming removed 3 bases at V and 5 bases at J, with 13 bases between. This CDR3 is built from 15 residues. In germline, CDR1 is SGHAT, CDR2 FQNNGV. Written as DNA, the CDR3 is TGTGCCAGCAGCTTCGTGACAGGCAAAAATGAAAAACTGTTTTTT. Amino acid sequence: CASSFVTGKNEKLFF. Full variable domain (rest looked up from reference TRBV11-2 and TRBJ1-4): EAGVAQSPRYKIIEKRQSVAFWCNPISGHATLYWYQQILGQGPKLLIQFQNNGVVDDSQLPKDRFSAERLKGVDSTLKIQPAKLEDSAVYLCASSFVTGKNEKLFFGSGTQLSVL.

The gene calls are TRBV7-8 and TRBJ1-1; 8 bases are a match to TRBD1. CDR1 is SGHVS and CDR2 is FQNEAQ in the germline V gene. The V and J ends lost 4 bases and 10 bases, in that order; junction bases with no gene match: 8. The CDR3 spans 13 residues. CDR3 amino acids: CASSSSGQGRAFF. The CDR3 region has the DNA TGTGCCAGCAGCTCCTCCGGACAGGGTAGAGCTTTCTTT.

The genes are TRBV12-3 or TRBV12-4 and TRBJ1-5; D may be TRBD1 (5 bases). The V and J ends lost 2 bases and 5 bases respectively, with 7 bases between them. The CDR3 is 13 residues long. CDR3 bases: TGTGCCAGCAGTTTAAAGGGGCATCAGCCCCAGCATTTT. Its protein product is CASSLKGHQPQHF.

The rearrangement uses TRBV5-1 and TRBJ2-7, with D maybe TRBD2 (6 bases). In germline, CDR1 is SGHRS, CDR2 YFSETQ. The V and J ends lost 0 bases and 2 bases respectively, with 9 bases between them. The CDR3 loop spans 14 amino acids. CDR3 nucleotide sequence: TGCGCCAGCAGCTTGGGCAGGACTACCTACGAGCAGTACTTC. Translating gives CASSLGRTTYEQYF.